What follows is one T cell receptor beta chain and its context. The antigen is not known. The data belong to a study of cytomegalovirus exposure and HLA in healthy donors. In the study overall: Early released data had about 85 million unique TCRs, all coming from HLA-typed donors. Study results and limitations: Productive status was seen about 90% or about 30% of the time for most TCR beta V segments in an earlier analysis. The study put around 180 TCR beta chains on its list as cytomegalovirus-associated. Later analysis identified a missense DCLRE1C variant that was linked to TCR beta V- and J-gene trimming.

CDR1 MDHEN and CDR2 SYDVKM come from the germline V gene. The CDR3 loop spans 13 amino acids. V lost 6 bases and J lost 8, with 13 bases in between. This PCR relied on a set of 60 Vbeta primers and 13 Jbeta primers. Only in-frame clones appear in the TCRdb table, and some are missing; sequencing was by immunoSEQ multiplex PCR. The sample includes roughly 190,000 clones, 9.5% to 15% of them seen just once. This receptor was taken from a man in his fifties or sixties in good health and CMV-seropositive. The J gene is TRBJ2-2, the V gene TRBV28; D may be TRBD1 (5 bases). The sample consisted of PBMCs. The CDR3 here is CASRTASLGELFF. CDR3 nucleotides: TGTGCCAGCAGGACAGCATCCCTAGGGGAGCTGTTTTTT.